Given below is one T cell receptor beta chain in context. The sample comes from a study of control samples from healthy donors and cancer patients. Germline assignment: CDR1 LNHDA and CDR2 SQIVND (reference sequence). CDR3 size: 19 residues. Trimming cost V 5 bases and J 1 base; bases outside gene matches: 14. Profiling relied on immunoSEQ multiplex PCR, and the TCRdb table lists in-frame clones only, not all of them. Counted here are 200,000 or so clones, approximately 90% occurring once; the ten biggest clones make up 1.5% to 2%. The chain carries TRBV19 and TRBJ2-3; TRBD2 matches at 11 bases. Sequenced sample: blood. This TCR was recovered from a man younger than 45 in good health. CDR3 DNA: TGTGCCAGTAGTCCCGGTAGTAGCGGGGGGGTTTACGGCACAGATACGCAGTATTTT. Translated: CASSPGSSGGVYGTDTQYF.